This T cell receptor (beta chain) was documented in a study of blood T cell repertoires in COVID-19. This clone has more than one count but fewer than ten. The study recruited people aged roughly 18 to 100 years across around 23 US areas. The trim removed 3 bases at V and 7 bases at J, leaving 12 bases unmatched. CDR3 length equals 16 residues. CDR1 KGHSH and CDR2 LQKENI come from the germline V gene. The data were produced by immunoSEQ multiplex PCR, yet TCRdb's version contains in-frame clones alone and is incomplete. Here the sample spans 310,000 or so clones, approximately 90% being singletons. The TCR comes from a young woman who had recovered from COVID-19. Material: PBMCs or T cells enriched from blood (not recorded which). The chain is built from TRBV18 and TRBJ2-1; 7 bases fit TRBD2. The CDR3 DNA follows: TGTGCCAGCTCACCTCGAACTAGCGCCAGCGGAAATGAGCAGTTCTTC. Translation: CASSPRTSASGNEQFF.